This T cell receptor (beta chain) was obtained from a study of T-cell memory formation after mild COVID-19 (dated by TCRdb to about 2021). At the level of the whole study: TCR sequence clusters from the two donors were found to be largely donor specific. Longitudinal TCRalpha and TCRbeta repertoire sequencing tracked T-cell clones expanding and contracting after mild COVID-19 in two donors. Two young, previously healthy adult volunteers made up the cohort, one male and one female.

The CDR3 covers 13 residues, taking in both the cysteine and the phenylalanine. Only the CDR3 DNA stays, 39 bases, in frame from base 1. V lost 7 bases and J lost 4 bases; the stretch between them is 17 bases long. From a lookup of the germline V gene (reference sequence), CDR1 and CDR2 are DFQATT and SNEGSKA. Ficoll-Paque density gradient centrifugation was used to isolate PBMCs. To note about this clonotype: Its antigen is still unknown. It has no much larger one-base neighbor in the sample; base qualities were not kept.

Study-wide findings and limitations: Some responding clones were detected in pre-infection memory, which suggested that pre-existing cross-reactive memory T cells had joined the SARS-CoV-2 response. Contracting CD4+ clones were found mainly in CM and EM memory subsets, while CD8+ clones were enriched in EMRA. The second-wave clones that peaked on day 37 were not confirmed to be SARS-CoV-2 specific. Only a couple of mild cases were covered in the study, and larger cohorts including severe cases with pre-infection samples were considered necessary. From day 15 to 85, contracting clones showed balanced CD4/CD8 phenotypes, whereas a second wave of clones that expanded from day 15 to 37 leaned towards CD4+.

The data were produced on an Illumina NovaSeq 6000. TCRalpha and TCRbeta cDNA libraries were built by 5'RACE with constant-segment primers, adding sample barcodes and unique molecular identifiers. RNA was extracted from every sample with Trizol reagent. Amplification of the libraries took two PCR steps, and the second step added a second sample barcode plus Illumina TruSeq adapters. The libraries were sequenced on an Illumina NovaSeq using 2 x 150 bp paired-end reads. Per the original workflow: Reads were demultiplexed and collapsed into UMI-guided consensus sequences with migec v1.2.7. Using mixcr v2.1.11, UMI consensuses were aligned to TRA and TRB V and J templates and then assembled into clonotypes. Expanded or contracted clonotypes were those called significant by both edgeR and NoisET, with noise models trained on biological replicates. For edgeR calls, the cutoffs were a false discovery rate-adjusted p below 0.01 and a log2 fold-change threshold of 1. As an exploratory analysis of dynamics, max-normalized trajectories of the 1000 most abundant clonotypes were examined by PCA with hierarchical clustering. Separately sequenced CD4+ and CD8+ repertoires were used to assign the CD4 or CD8 phenotype of responding clones. TCRdb reprocessing: public reads trimmed at Q25 with fastp, clones called with MiXCR, in-frame beta chains kept. Rows with one shared CDR3 protein collapse into an entry with the most common genes and DNA. In this record, the V and J calls reflect TCRdb's handling and not the investigators' own analysis. The sample records a few hundred thousand distinct CDR3 sequences, about 23% of which are singletons. The top ten constitute about 12% of the sample.

The clonotype comes from an adult woman who had mild COVID-19 (a few samples of this study predate the infection). The sample titles of this study are shuffled in the database, so cell type and time point are left out; the donor was told from shared clones. The sequenced sample was PBMCs or a T cell subset sorted from them (not recorded which). The sequence is built from TRBV20-1 and TRBJ2-7; the D region possibly corresponds to TRBD2 (5 bases align). At the DNA level, the sequence is TGCAGTGGGATAGAGACTAAACCTTACGAGCAGTACTTC. This is translated as CSGIETKPYEQYF.